This paragraph covers one T cell receptor (beta chain) sequence. As yet, its antigen is unknown. The PCR used 60 Vbeta and 13 Jbeta primers. The data were produced by immunoSEQ multiplex PCR, yet TCRdb's version contains in-frame clones alone and is incomplete. The repertoire has about 110,000 clones, approximately 78% of them found once; the top ten carry roughly 23%. V gave up 2 bases and J gave up 3 bases, with 19 bases separating them. This CDR3 is built from 17 residues. CDR1 and CDR2 from the germline V gene are MNHEY and SMNVEV (reference sequence). This record comes from a study of cytomegalovirus exposure and HLA in healthy donors. Study background: An earlier analysis found roughly 110 million unique TCR beta sequences from around 180 million T cells.

Findings and caveats of the study: Prediction of most subjects' HLA-A and HLA-B alleles by TCR beta sequences was reportedly accurate. TCR association rates varied by HLA locus in a later analysis, with DRB1 highest and HLA-C lowest.

The sequenced sample consisted of PBMCs. V usage is TRBV27 and J usage is TRBJ2-5, with D maybe TRBD1 (5 bases). The origin of this receptor is a man aged 25-45 years in good health and CMV-seropositive. CDR3 loop: CASSLNVGALREETQYF. DNA of the CDR3: TGTGCCAGCAGTTTAAATGTAGGGGCCCTGAGAGAAGAGACCCAGTACTTC.